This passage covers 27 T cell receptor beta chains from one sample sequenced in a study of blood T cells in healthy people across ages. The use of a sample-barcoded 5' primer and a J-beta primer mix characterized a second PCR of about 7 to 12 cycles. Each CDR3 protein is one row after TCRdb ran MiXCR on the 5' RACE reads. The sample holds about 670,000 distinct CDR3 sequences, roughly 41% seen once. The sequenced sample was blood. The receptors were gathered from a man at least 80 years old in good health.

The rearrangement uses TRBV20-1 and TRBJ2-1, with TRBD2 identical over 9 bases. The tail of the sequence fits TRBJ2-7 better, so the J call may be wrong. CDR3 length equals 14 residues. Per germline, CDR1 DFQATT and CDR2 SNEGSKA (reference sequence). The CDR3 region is CSASLTSGNNEQYF. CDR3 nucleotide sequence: TGCAGTGCTTCTTTGACTAGCGGCAACAATGAGCAGTACTTC.

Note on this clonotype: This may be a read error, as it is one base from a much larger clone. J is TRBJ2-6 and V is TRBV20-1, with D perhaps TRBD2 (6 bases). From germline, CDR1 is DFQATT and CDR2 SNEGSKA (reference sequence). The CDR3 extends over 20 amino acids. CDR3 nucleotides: TGCAGTGCTAGAGCCATGAGACCGGGAGCTGGGGACTCTGGGGCCAACGTCCCGACTTTC. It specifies CSARAMRPGAGDSGANVPTF.

CDR3 protein: CASSFQGPDEKLFF. The DNA of the CDR3 is TGTGCCAGCAGCTTCCAGGGACCGGATGAAAAACTGTTTTTT. The chain recombines TRBV7-2 with TRBJ1-4, with a weak D call TRBD1 (5 bases). Trimming cost V 3 bases and J 6 bases, with 11 bases left between them. Germline loops: CDR1 SGHTA, CDR2 FQGNSA. This CDR3 has 14 amino acids. The full variable domain, with the rest looked up from reference TRBV7-2 and TRBJ1-4, is GAGVSQSPSNKVTEKGKDVELRCDPISGHTALYWYRQSLGQGLEFLIYFQGNSAPDKSGLPSDRFSAERTGGSVSTLTIQRTQQEDSAVYLCASSFQGPDEKLFFGSGTQLSVL.

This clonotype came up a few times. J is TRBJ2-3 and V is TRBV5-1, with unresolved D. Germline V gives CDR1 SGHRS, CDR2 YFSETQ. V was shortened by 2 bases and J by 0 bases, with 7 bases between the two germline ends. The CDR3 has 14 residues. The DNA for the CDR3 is TGCGCCAGCAGCTTCCAATCTAGCACAGATACGCAGTATTTT. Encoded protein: CASSFQSSTDTQYF.

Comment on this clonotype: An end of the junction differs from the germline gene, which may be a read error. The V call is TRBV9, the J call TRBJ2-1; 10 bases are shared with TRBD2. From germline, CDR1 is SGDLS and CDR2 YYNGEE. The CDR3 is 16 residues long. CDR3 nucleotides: TGTGCCAGCAGGGCCCCCCTAGCGGGGGCACCCAATGCGCAGTTCTTC. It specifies CASRAPLAGAPNAQFF.

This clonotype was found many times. The CDR3 protein is CSARDYLWGYEQYF. CDR3 nucleotides: TGCAGTGCTAGAGATTATTTGTGGGGATACGAGCAGTACTTC. This chain links TRBV20-1 with TRBJ2-7, with D unresolved. The V gene's germline CDR1 is DFQATT and CDR2 SNEGSKA (reference sequence). The V gene lost 0 bases and the J gene lost 4 bases, with 13 bases spanning the gap. CDR3 length: 14 residues.

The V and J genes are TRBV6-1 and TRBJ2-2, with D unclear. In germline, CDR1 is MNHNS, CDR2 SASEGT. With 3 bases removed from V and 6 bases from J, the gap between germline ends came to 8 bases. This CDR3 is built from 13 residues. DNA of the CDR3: TGTGCCAGCAGTGACTTAGAATCCGGGGAGCTGTTTTTT. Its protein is CASSDLESGELFF.

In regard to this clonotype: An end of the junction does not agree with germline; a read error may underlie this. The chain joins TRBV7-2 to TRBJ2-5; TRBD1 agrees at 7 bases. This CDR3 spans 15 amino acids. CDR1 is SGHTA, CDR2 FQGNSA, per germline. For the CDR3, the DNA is TGTGCCAGCAGCCCGACCGGGACAGACAAAGAGACCCGGTACTTC. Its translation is CASSPTGTDKETRYF.

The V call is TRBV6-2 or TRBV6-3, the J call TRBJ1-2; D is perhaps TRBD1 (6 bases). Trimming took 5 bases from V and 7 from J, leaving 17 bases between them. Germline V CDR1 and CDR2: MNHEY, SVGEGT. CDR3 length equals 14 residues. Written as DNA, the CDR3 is TGTGCCAGCAGTCGACAGGACGGGGGGCCTGGCTACACCTTC. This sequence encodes CASSRQDGGPGYTF.

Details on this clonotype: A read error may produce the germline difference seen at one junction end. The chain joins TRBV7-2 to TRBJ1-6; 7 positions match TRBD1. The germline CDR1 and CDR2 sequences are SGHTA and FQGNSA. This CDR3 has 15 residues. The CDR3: CASSHRQGLSSPPHF. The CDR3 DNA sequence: TGTGCCAGCAGCCACCGACAGGGTTTGTCTTCACCCCCCCACTTT.

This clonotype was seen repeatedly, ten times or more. CDR3 in amino acids: CAWKADSINSPLHF. The CDR3 DNA reads TGTGCCTGGAAGGCGGACAGTATTAATTCACCCCTCCACTTT. The chain links TRBV30 to TRBJ1-6, with D possibly being TRBD1 (6 bases). The CDR3 is made up of 14 amino acids. The V and J ends lost 4 bases and 6 bases respectively, with 13 bases between them. Per the germline V gene, CDR1 is GTSNPN and CDR2 is SVGIG (reference sequence).

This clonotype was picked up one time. CDR3 region: CASSSGGFSETQYF. The CDR3 DNA follows: TGTGCCAGCAGCTCCGGCGGGTTCTCGGAGACCCAGTACTTC. The gene calls are TRBV7-2 and TRBJ2-7; tentatively, D is TRBD2 (5 bases). The assigned J gene may be wrong: the sequence end matches TRBJ2-5 better. The CDR3 is 14 amino acids. Germline loops: CDR1 SGHTA, CDR2 FQGNSA.

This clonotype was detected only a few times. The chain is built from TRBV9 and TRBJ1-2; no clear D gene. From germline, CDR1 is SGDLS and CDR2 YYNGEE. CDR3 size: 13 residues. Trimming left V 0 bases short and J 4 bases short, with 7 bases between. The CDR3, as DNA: TGTGCCAGCAGCGTAGAGGACCGCTATGGCTACACCTTC. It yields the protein CASSVEDRYGYTF.

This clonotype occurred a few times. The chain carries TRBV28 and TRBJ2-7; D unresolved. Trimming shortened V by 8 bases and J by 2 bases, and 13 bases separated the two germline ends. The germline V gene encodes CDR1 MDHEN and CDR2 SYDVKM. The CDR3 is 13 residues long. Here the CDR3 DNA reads TGTGCCAGCTACCCGACGGCTGCCTACGAGCAGTACTTC. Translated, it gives CASYPTAAYEQYF.

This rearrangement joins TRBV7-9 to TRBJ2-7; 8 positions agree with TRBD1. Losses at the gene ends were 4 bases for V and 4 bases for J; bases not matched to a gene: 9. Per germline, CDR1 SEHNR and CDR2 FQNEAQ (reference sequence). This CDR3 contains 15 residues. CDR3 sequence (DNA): TGTGCCAGCAGCTCCTTAGACAGGGGATATTACGAGCAGTACTTC. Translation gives CASSSLDRGYYEQYF.

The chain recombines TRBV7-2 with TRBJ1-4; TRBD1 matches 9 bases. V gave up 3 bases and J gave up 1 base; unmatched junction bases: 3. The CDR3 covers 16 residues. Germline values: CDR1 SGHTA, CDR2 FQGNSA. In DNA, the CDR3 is TGTGCCAGCAGCTTCCGACAGGGGGTAACTAATGAAAAACTGTTTTTT. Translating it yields CASSFRQGVTNEKLFF.

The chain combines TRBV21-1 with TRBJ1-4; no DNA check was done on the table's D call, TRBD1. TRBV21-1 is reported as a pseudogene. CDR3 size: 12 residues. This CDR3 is CAGSKEGQKLFF. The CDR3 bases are TGTGCCGGCAGCAAAGAGGGACAAAAGCTGTTTTTT.

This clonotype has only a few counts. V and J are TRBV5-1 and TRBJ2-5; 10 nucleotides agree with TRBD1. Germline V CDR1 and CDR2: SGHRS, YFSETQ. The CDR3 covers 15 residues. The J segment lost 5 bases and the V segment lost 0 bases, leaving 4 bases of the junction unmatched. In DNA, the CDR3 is TGCGCCAGCAGCTTGGCTGGGACAGGGGATGAGACCCAGTACTTC. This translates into CASSLAGTGDETQYF.

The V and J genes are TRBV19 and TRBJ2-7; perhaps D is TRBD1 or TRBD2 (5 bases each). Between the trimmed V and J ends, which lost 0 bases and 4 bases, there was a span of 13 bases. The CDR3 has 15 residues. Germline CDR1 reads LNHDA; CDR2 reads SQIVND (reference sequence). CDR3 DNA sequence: TGTGCCAGTAGTATAGAAGGGACCCTACCTTACGAGCAGTACTTC. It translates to CASSIEGTLPYEQYF.

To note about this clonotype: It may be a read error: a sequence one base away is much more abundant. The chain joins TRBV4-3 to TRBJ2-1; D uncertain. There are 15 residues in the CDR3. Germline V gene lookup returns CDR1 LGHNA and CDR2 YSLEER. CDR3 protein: CTSSQDPSGGAEQFF. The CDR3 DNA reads TGCACCAGCAGCCAAGATCCGTCGGGCGGCGCTGAGCAGTTCTTC.

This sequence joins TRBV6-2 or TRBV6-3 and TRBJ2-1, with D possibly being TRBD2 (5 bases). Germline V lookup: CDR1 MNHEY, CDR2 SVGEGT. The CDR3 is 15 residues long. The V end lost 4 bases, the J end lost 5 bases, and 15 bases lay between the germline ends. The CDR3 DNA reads TGTGCCAGCAGTTCTTATGTAGACTACCACAATGAGCAGTTCTTC. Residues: CASSSYVDYHNEQFF.

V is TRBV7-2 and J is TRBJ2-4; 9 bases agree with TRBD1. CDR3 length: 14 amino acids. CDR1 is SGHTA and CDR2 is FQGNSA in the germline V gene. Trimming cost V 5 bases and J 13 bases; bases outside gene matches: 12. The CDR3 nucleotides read TGTGCCAGCAGCGAACCGGGACAGGGCGGAGAGCAGTACTTC. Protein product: CASSEPGQGGEQYF.

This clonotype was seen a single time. The CDR3 DNA is TGTGCCAGCAGTGAATCAACAGGCGGAAGGGTCTATGGCTACACCTTC. As protein: CASSESTGGRVYGYTF. The chain recombines TRBV6-1 with TRBJ1-2, with D maybe TRBD1 (5 bases). Germline lookup yields CDR1 MNHNS and CDR2 SASEGT. Trimming pared 2 bases from V and 4 bases from J, leaving 17 bases between. This CDR3 has 16 residues.

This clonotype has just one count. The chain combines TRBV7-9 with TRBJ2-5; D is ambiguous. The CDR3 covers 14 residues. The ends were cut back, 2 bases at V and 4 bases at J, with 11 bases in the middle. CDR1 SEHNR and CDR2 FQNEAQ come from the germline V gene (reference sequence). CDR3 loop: CASSLRLELETQYF. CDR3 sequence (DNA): TGTGCCAGCAGCTTACGGTTGGAGTTAGAGACCCAGTACTTC.

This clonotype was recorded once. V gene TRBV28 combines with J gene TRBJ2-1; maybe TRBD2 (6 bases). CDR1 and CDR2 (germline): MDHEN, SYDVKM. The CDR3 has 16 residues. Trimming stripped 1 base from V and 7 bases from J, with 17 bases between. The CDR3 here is CASSLFVSGSSNEQFF. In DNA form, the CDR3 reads TGTGCCAGCAGTTTATTCGTTAGCGGCTCTAGTAATGAGCAGTTCTTC.

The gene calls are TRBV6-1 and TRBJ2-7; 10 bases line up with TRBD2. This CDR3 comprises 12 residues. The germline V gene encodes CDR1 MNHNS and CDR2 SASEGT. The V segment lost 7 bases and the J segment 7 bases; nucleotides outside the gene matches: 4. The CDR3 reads CASTSGGREQYF. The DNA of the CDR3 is TGTGCCAGCACTAGCGGGGGAAGAGAGCAGTACTTC.

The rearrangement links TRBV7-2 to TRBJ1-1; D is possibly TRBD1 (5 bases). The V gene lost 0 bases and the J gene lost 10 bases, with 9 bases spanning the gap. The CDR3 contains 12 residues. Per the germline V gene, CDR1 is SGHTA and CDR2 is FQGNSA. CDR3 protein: CASSLADTIAFF. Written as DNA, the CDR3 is TGTGCCAGCAGCTTAGCGGACACTATAGCTTTCTTT.